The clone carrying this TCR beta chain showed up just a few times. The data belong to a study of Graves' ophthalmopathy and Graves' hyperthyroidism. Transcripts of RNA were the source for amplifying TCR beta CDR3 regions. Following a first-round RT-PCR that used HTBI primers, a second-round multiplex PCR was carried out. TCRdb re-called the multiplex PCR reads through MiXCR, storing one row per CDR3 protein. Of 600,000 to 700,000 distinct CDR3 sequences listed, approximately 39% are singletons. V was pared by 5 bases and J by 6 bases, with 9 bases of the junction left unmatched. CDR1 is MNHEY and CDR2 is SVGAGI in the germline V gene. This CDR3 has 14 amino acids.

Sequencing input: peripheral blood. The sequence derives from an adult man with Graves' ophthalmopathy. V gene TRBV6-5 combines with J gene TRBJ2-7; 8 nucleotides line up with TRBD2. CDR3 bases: TGTGCCAGCAGTGGACAAGCGGGGGCCGCCGAGCAGTACTTC. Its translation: CASSGQAGAAEQYF.